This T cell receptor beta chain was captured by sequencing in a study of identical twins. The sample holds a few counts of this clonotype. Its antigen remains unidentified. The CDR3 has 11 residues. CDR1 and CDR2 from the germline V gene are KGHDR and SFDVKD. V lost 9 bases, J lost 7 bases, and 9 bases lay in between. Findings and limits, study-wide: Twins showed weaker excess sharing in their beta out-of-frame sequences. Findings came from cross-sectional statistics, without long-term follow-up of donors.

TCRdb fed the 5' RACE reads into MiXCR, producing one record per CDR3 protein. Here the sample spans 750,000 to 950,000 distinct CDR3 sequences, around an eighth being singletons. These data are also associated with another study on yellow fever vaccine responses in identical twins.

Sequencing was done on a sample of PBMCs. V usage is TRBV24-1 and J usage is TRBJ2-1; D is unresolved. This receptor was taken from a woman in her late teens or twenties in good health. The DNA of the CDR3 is TGTGCCACCCATGCAGAGAATGAGCAGTTCTTC. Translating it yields CATHAENEQFF.